A selection of T cell receptor beta chains follows, all from one sample in a study of T cells in Graves' hyperthyroidism and ophthalmopathy. TCRdb itself ran the multiplex PCR reads through MiXCR, one entry per CDR3 protein. This sample has 340,000 or so distinct CDR3 sequences, with 16% found just once. Sequenced material: blood. The receptors were sampled from a man aged 30 to 45 with Graves' hyperthyroidism. The CDR3 runs from the conserved cysteine through the conserved F or W. Fields, in order: V gene, J gene, clone size, D gene, CDR3 protein, CDR3 DNA. D genes are given only for firm matches. Some rows have no size entry. The others give once, few or many, or a class for an expanded clone.

v_gene: TRBV5-8; j_gene: TRBJ2-7; abundance: many; d_gene: -; CDR3aa: CASSLEQGWVDEQYF; CDR3nt: TGTGCCAGCAGCTTGGAACAGGGATGGGTTGACGAGCAGTACTTC
v_gene: TRBV7-3; j_gene: TRBJ1-1; abundance: many; d_gene: -; CDR3aa: CASSLQMNTEAFF; CDR3nt: TGTGCCAGCAGCTTACAGATGAACACTGAAGCTTTCTTT
v_gene: TRBV20-1; j_gene: TRBJ2-1; abundance: many; d_gene: -; CDR3aa: CSANPRTTLNEQFF; CDR3nt: TGCAGTGCTAACCCCCGGACTACCCTCAATGAGCAGTTCTTC
v_gene: TRBV28; j_gene: TRBJ2-1; abundance: few; d_gene: TRBD2; CDR3aa: CASSRGLAGGINEQFF; CDR3nt: TGTGCCAGCAGTCGGGGACTAGCGGGAGGTATCAATGAGCAGTTCTTC
v_gene: TRBV4-2; j_gene: TRBJ1-2; abundance: -; d_gene: TRBD1; CDR3aa: CASSRPGTGHYGYTF; CDR3nt: TGTGCCAGCAGCCGACCCGGGACAGGGCACTATGGCTACACCTTC
v_gene: TRBV2; j_gene: TRBJ2-3; abundance: many; d_gene: -; CDR3aa: CAPDSNTSGTQYF; CDR3nt: TGTGCCCCGGACAGTAACACCTCGGGTACGCAGTATTTT
v_gene: TRBV12-3/TRBV12-4; j_gene: TRBJ2-2; abundance: few; d_gene: -; CDR3aa: CASSLRTTNTGELFF; CDR3nt: TGTGCCAGCAGTTTAAGGACCACGAACACCGGGGAGCTGTTTTTT
v_gene: TRBV4-1; j_gene: TRBJ2-3; abundance: many; d_gene: TRBD2; CDR3aa: CASSQDDGLAGDDTQYF; CDR3nt: TGCGCCAGCAGCCAAGATGACGGACTAGCGGGAGATGATACGCAGTATTTT
v_gene: TRBV5-5; j_gene: TRBJ1-6; abundance: many; d_gene: -; CDR3aa: CASETSSYNSPLHF; CDR3nt: TGTGCCAGCGAGACGAGCTCCTATAATTCACCCCTCCACTTT
v_gene: TRBV2; j_gene: TRBJ2-7; abundance: many; d_gene: TRBD2; CDR3aa: CASRETSGVYEQYF; CDR3nt: TGTGCCAGCAGGGAGACTAGCGGAGTTTACGAGCAGTACTTC
v_gene: TRBV20-1; j_gene: TRBJ2-1; abundance: few; d_gene: TRBD2; CDR3aa: CSATRTSGRIAFF; CDR3nt: TGCAGTGCTACCCGGACTAGCGGGAGGATCGCGTTCTTC
v_gene: TRBV29-1; j_gene: TRBJ2-7; abundance: -; d_gene: -; CDR3aa: CSVVQRREQYF; CDR3nt: TGCAGCGTTGTCCAGCGCCGGGAGCAGTACTTC
v_gene: TRBV2; j_gene: TRBJ1-1; abundance: many; d_gene: -; CDR3aa: CASSEGSTGAFF; CDR3nt: TGTGCCAGCAGTGAAGGTAGTACAGGAGCTTTCTTT
v_gene: TRBV7-3; j_gene: TRBJ2-7; abundance: -; d_gene: -; CDR3aa: CARSLNYEQYF; CDR3nt: TGTGCCCGCAGTTTAAACTACGAGCAGTACTTC
v_gene: TRBV30; j_gene: TRBJ2-7; abundance: -; d_gene: -; CDR3aa: CAFSSIWGNPYEQYF; CDR3nt: TGTGCCTTCTCGTCCATATGGGGTAATCCCTACGAGCAGTACTTC
v_gene: TRBV11-2; j_gene: TRBJ2-5; abundance: many; d_gene: -; CDR3aa: CASSLDVGTGTTQYF; CDR3nt: TGTGCCAGCAGCTTAGATGTCGGTACCGGGACGACCCAGTACTTC
v_gene: TRBV20-1; j_gene: TRBJ1-4; abundance: few; d_gene: -; CDR3aa: CSARDPRVLGEKLFF; CDR3nt: TGCAGTGCTAGAGATCCGCGGGTGCTGGGTGAAAAACTGTTTTTT
v_gene: TRBV20-1; j_gene: TRBJ2-7; abundance: -; d_gene: -; CDR3aa: CSARGPGEQYF; CDR3nt: TGCAGTGCTAGAGGACCTGGGGAGCAGTACTTC
v_gene: TRBV27; j_gene: TRBJ2-5; abundance: few; d_gene: -; CDR3aa: CASRPPGETQYF; CDR3nt: TGTGCCAGCAGACCGCCGGGAGAGACCCAGTACTTC
v_gene: TRBV20-1; j_gene: TRBJ2-7; abundance: many; d_gene: -; CDR3aa: CSAGRRTHEQYF; CDR3nt: TGCAGTGCAGGGAGAAGGACACACGAGCAGTACTTC
v_gene: TRBV24-1; j_gene: TRBJ2-7; abundance: many; d_gene: TRBD1; CDR3aa: CATSEGTARKPYEQYF; CDR3nt: TGTGCCACCAGTGAAGGGACAGCCCGGAAACCCTACGAGCAGTACTTC
v_gene: TRBV18; j_gene: TRBJ2-1; abundance: many; d_gene: -; CDR3aa: CASSTAGTAGNEQFF; CDR3nt: TGTGCCAGCTCAACGGCCGGGACAGCGGGCAATGAGCAGTTCTTC